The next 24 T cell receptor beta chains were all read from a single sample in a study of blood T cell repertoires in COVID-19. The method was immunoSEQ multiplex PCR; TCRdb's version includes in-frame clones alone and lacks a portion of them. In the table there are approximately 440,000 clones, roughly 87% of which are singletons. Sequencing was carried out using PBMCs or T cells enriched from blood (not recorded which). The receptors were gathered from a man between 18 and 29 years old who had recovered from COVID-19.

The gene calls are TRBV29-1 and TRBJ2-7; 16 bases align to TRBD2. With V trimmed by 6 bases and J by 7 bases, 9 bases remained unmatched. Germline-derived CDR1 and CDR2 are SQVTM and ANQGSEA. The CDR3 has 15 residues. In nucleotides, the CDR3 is TGCAGCGTCCGCGGGACTAGCGGGAGGGAGGTAGAGCAGTACTTC. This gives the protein CSVRGTSGREVEQYF.

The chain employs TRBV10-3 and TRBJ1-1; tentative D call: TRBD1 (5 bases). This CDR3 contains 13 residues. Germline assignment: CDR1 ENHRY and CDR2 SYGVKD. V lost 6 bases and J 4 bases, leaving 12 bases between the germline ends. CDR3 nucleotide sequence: TGTGCCATCAGCAGTGGGGGGGGCACTGAAGCTTTCTTT. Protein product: CAISSGGGTEAFF.

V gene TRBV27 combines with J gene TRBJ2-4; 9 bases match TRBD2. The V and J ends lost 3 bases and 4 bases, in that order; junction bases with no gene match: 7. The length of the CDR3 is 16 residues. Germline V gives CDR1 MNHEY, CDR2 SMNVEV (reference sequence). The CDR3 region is CASSFRMAGGKNIQYF. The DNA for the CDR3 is TGTGCCAGCAGTTTCAGGATGGCGGGAGGGAAAAACATTCAGTACTTC.

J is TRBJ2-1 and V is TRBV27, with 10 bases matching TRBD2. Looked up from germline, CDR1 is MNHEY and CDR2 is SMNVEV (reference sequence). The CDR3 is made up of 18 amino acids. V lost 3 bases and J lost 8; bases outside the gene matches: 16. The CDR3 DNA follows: TGTGCCAGCAGTTTTTGGGGCCCGGGGAGCGGGAGGGCCGATGAGCAGTTCTTC. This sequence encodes CASSFWGPGSGRADEQFF.

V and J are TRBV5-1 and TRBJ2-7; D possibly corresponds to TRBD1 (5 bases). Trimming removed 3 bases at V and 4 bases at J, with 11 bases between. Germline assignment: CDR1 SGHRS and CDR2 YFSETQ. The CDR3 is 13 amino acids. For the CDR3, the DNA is TGCGCCAGCAGCTCAGACAGTCAATACGAGCAGTACTTC. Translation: CASSSDSQYEQYF. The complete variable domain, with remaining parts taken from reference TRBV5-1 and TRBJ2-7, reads KAGVTQTPRYLIKTRGQQVTLSCSPISGHRSVSWYQQTPGQGLQFLFEYFSETQRNKGNFPGRFSGRQFSNSRSEMNVSTLELGDSALYLCASSSDSQYEQYFGPGTRLTVT.

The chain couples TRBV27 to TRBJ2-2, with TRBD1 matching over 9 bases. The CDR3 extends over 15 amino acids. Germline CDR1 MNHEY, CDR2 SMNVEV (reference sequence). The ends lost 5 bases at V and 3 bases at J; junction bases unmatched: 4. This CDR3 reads CASSHRGLYTGELFF. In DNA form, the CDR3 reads TGTGCCAGCAGTCACAGGGGGCTGTACACCGGGGAGCTGTTTTTT.

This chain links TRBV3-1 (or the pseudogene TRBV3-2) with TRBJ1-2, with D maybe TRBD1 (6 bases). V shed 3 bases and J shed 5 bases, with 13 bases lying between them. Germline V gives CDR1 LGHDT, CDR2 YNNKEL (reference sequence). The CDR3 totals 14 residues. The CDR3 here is CASSQANRVYGYTF. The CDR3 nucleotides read TGTGCCAGCAGCCAGGCAAACAGGGTATATGGCTACACCTTC.

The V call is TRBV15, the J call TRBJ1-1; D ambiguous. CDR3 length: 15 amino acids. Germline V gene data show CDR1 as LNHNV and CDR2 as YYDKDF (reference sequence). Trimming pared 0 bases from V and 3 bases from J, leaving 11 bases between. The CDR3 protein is CATSRDGRSDTEAFF. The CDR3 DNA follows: TGTGCCACCAGCAGAGACGGCAGGTCTGACACTGAAGCTTTCTTT.

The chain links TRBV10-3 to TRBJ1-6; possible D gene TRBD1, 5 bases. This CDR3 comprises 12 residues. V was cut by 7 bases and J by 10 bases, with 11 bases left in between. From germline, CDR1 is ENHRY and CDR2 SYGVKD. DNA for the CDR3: TGTGCCATCAACGACAGTCAATCACCCCTCCACTTT. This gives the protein CAINDSQSPLHF.

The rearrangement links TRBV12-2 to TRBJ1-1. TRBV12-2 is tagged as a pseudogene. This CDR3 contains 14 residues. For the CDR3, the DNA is TGTGTCGCCGAGGTTGCCGGAAAAAATACTGAAGCTTTCTTT. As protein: CVAEVAGKNTEAFF.

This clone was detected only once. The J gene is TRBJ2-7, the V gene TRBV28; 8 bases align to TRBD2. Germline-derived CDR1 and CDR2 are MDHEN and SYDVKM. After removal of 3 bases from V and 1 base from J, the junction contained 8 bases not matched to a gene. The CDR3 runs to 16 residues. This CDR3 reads CASSLATSGDSYEQYF. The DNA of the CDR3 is TGTGCCAGCAGTTTGGCAACTAGCGGTGATTCCTACGAGCAGTACTTC.

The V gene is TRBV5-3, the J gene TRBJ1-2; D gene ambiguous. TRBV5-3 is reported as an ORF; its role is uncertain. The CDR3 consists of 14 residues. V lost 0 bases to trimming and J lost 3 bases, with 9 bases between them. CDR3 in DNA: TGTGCCAGAAGCTTGGTGCCTCTATACTATGGCTACACCTTC. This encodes CARSLVPLYYGYTF.

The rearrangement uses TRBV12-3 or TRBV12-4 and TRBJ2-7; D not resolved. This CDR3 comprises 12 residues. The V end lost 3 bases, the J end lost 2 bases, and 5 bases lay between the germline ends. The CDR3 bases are TGTGCCAGCAGTTTCGGTGCCTACGAGCAGTACTTC. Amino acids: CASSFGAYEQYF.

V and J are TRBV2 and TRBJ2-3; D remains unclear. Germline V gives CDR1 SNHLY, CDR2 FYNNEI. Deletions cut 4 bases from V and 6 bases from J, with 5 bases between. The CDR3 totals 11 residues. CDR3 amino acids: CASSGADTQYF. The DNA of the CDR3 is TGTGCCAGCAGTGGGGCGGATACGCAGTATTTT. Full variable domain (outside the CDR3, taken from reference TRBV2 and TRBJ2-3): EPEVTQTPSHQVTQMGQEVILRCVPISNHLYFYWYRQILGQKVEFLVSFYNNEISEKSEIFDDQFSVERPDGSNFTLKIRSTKLEDSAMYFCASSGADTQYFGPGTRLTVL.

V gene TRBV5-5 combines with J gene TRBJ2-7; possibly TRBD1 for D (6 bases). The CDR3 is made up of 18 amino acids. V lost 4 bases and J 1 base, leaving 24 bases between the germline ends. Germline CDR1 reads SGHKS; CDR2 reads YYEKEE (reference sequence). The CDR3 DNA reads TGTGCCAGCAGCAACCGGGACACCCGATCAAGGGGGTCCTACGAGCAGTACTTC. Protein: CASSNRDTRSRGSYEQYF.

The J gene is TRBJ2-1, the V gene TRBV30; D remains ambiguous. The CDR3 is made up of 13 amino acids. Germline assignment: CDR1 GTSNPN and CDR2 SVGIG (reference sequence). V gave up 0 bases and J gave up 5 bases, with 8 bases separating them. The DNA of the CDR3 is TGTGCCTGGAGTGTACGTCGGGACAATGAGCAGTTCTTC. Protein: CAWSVRRDNEQFF.

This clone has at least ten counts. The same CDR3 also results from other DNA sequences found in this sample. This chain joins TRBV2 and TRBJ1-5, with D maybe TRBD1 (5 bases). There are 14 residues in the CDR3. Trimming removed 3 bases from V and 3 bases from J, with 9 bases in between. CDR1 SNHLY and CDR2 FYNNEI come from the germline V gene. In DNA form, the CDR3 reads TGTGCCAGCAGTGAGGCGACAGACAATCAGCCCCAGCATTTT. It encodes CASSEATDNQPQHF. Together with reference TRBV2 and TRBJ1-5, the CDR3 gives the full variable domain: EPEVTQTPSHQVTQMGQEVILRCVPISNHLYFYWYRQILGQKVEFLVSFYNNEISEKSEIFDDQFSVERPDGSNFTLKIRSTKLEDSAMYFCASSEATDNQPQHFGDGTRLSIL.

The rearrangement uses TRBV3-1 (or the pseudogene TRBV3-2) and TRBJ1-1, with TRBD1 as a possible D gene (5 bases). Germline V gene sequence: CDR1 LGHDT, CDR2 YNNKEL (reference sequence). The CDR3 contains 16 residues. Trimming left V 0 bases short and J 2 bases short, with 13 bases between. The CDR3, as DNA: TGTGCCAGCAGCCAAGATGGGGGGTTCCGAAACACTGAAGCTTTCTTT. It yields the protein CASSQDGGFRNTEAFF.

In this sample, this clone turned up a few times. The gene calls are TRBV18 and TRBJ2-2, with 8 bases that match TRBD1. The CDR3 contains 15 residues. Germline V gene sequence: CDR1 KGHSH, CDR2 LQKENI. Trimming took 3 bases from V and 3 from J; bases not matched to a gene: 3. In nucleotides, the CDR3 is TGTGCCAGCTCACCCAGGGGGCCGGACACCGGGGAGCTGTTTTTT. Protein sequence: CASSPRGPDTGELFF.

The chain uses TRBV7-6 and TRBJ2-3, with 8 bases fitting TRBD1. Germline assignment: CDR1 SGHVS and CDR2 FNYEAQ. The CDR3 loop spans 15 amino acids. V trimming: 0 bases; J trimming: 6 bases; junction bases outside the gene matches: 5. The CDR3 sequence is CASSLAGQGMDTQYF. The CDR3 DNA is TGTGCCAGCAGCTTAGCAGGACAGGGCATGGATACGCAGTATTTT.

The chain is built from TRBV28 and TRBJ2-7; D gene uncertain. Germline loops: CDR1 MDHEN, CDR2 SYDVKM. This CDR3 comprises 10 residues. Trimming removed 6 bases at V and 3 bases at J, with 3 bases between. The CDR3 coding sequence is TGTGCCAGCAGCCTCTACGAGCAGTACTTC. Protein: CASSLYEQYF.

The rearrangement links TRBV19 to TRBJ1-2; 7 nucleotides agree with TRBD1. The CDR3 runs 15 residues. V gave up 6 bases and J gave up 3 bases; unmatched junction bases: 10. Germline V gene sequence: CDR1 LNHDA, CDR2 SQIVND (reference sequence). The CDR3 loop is CASRPQGGGDYGYTF. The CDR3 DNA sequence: TGTGCCAGTAGGCCTCAGGGGGGTGGAGACTATGGCTACACCTTC.

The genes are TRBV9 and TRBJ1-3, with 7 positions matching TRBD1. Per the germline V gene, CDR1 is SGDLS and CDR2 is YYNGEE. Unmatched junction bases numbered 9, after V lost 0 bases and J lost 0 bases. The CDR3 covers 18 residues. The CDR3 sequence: CASSVAWDSRYSGNTIYF. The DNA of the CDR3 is TGTGCCAGCAGCGTAGCCTGGGACAGCCGTTACTCTGGAAACACCATATATTTT.

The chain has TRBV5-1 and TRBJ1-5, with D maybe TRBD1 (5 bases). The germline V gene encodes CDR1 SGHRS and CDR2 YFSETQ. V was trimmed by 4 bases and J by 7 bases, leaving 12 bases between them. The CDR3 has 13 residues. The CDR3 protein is CASSQTSGQPQHF. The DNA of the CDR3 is TGCGCCAGCAGCCAAACGTCAGGGCAGCCCCAGCATTTT.